This TCR beta chain comes out of a study of human T cells and chemical hapten exposure. CDR3 length: 13 amino acids. V lost 6 bases and J 1 base, leaving 9 bases between the germline ends. TCRdb re-derived calls from the RACE reads in MiXCR, one entry per CDR3 protein. The sample yields 100,000 to 150,000 distinct CDR3 sequences, 11% seen once. The sample's time point: patch test 3, about 24 weeks after DPC sensitization. Regarding treatment: therapeutic diphenylcyclopropenone sensitization with weekly scalp DPC. This clonotype was recorded a few times. The antigen is unknown. General study findings and limits: There was no change with DPC sensitization in TCRs above 1 in 1000 frequency.

The TCR sequence derives from a woman aged 45-65 years with alopecia areata. Some clones in this sample may be carry-over from other donors' samples. The chain recombines TRBV12-3 or TRBV12-4 with TRBJ1-1, with D uncertain. The source was whole blood, collected in connection with sensitization to the hapten diphenylcyclopropenone (DPC). The CDR3 nucleotides are TGTGCCAGCAGAAATACAGCGAACACTGAAGCTTTCTTT. It yields the protein CASRNTANTEAFF.